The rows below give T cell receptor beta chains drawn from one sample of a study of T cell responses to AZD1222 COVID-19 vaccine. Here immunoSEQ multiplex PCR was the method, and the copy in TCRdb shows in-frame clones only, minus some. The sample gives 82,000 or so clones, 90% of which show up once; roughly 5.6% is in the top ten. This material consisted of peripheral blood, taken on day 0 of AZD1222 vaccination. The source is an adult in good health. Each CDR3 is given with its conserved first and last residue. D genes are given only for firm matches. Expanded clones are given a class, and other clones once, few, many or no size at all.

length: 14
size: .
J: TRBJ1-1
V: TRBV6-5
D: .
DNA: TGTGCCAGCAGTTACCTTACTAGACAGGCTGAAGCTTTCTTT
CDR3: CASSYLTRQAEAFF

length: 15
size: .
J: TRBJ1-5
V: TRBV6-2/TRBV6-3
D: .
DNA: TGTGCCAGCAGTTACTCGAACGGAGAGGGGCAGCCCCAGCATTTT
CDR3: CASSYSNGEGQPQHF

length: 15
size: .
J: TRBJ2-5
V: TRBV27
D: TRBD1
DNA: TGTGCCAGCAGCCGGGACAGGTCCCTGCCGCGGACCCAGTACTTC
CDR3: CASSRDRSLPRTQYF

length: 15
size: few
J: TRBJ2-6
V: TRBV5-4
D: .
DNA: TGTGCCAGCAGCTCTGGGACCTCTGGGGCCAACGTCCTGACTTTC
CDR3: CASSSGTSGANVLTF

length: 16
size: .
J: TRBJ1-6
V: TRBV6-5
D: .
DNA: TGTGCCAGCAGTTACTCCTCCAGGGTGGATTTGTCACCCCTCCACTTT
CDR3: CASSYSSRVDLSPLHF

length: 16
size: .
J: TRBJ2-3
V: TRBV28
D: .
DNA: TGTGCCAGCAGTTTATCCGGGGGTGGGGGCACAGATACGCAGTATTTT
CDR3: CASSLSGGGGTDTQYF

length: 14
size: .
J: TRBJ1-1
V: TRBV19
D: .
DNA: TGTGCCAGTAGTAGAGGGACCCATAGCACTGAAGCTTTCTTT
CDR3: CASSRGTHSTEAFF

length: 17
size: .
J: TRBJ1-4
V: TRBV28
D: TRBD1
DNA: TGTGCCAGCAGTTTGGGGGGGACAGGGATGTTATCCGAAAAACTGTTTTTT
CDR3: CASSLGGTGMLSEKLFF

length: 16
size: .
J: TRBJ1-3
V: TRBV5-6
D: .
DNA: TGTGCCAGCAGCTGGGGAACAGGGTCGTCTGGAAACACCATATATTTT
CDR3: CASSWGTGSSGNTIYF

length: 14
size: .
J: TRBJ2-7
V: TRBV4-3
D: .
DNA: TGCGCCAGCAGCCAAGTGTCGGGCTACTACGAGCAGTACTTC
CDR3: CASSQVSGYYEQYF

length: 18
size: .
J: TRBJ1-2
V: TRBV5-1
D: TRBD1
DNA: TGCGCCAGCAGCATGACCCCCCCTGGACAGGGGGATAACTATGGCTACACCTTC
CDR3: CASSMTPPGQGDNYGYTF

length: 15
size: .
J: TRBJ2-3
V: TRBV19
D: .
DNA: TGTGCCAGTAGTATAGGACCTTATTACACAGATACGCAGTATTTT
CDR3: CASSIGPYYTDTQYF

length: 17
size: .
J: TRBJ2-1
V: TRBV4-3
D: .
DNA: TGCGCCAGCAGCCAAGTTCCGGGCTGGGGTTCTGCCAATGAGCAGTTCTTC
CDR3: CASSQVPGWGSANEQFF

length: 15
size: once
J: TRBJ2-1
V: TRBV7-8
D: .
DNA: TGTGCCAGCAGCTTAGTAGCTAGGTCCTACAATGAGCAGTTCTTC
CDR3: CASSLVARSYNEQFF

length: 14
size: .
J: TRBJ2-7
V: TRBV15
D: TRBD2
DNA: TGTGCCACCAGCAGAGATCGGGGGACTATCGAGCAGTACTTC
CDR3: CATSRDRGTIEQYF

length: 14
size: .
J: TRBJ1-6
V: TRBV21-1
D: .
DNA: TGTGCCAGCAGCACGTCTCGACAGAATTCACCCCTCCACTTT
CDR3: CASSTSRQNSPLHF

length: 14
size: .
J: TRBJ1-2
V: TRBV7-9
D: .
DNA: TGTGCCAGCAGCCCCCGAGGTGGCAGCTACGGCTACACCTTC
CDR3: CASSPRGGSYGYTF

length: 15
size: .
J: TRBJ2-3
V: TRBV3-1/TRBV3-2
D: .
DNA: TGTGCCAGCAGCTCTCGACAAGACCGCACAGATACGCAGTATTTT
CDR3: CASSSRQDRTDTQYF

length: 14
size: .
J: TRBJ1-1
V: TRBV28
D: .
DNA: TGTGCCAGCAGTTCCGGAAGAGGGAACACTGAAGCTTTCTTT
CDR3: CASSSGRGNTEAFF

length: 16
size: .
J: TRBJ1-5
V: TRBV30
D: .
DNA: TGTGCCTGGAGTTCCTCCCGGGCCGCTAGCAATCAGCCCCAGCATTTT
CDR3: CAWSSSRAASNQPQHF

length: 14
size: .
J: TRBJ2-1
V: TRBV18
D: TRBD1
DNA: TGTGCCAGCTCACGACAGGGGGTGGGCAATGAGCAGTTCTTC
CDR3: CASSRQGVGNEQFF

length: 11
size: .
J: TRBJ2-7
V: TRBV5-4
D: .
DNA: TGTGCCAGCAGCTTGAACTACGAGCAGTACTTC
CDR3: CASSLNYEQYF

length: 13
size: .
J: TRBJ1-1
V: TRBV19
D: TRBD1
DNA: TGTGCCAGTAGCAAACAGGGGGTGACTGAAGCTTTCTTT
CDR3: CASSKQGVTEAFF

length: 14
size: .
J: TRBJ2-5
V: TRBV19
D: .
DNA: TGTGCCAGTAGTAGTTCGGCGGGCGGAGAGACCCAGTACTTC
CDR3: CASSSSAGGETQYF

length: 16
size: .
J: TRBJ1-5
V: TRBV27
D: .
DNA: TGTGCCAGCAGCCCCTCGACAGGATATAGCAATCAGCCCCAGCATTTT
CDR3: CASSPSTGYSNQPQHF

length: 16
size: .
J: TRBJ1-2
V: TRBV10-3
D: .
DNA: TGTGCCATCAGTGAGTCAAGGGCAGCCGCTAACTATGGCTACACCTTC
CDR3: CAISESRAAANYGYTF

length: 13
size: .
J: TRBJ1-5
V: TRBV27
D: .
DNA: TGTGCCAGCAGTTACGATAGCAATCAGCCCCAGCATTTT
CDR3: CASSYDSNQPQHF

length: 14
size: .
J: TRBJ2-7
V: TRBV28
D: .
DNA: TGTGCCAGCAGTTTAGTCGACACTGGGTACGAGCAGTACTTC
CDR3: CASSLVDTGYEQYF

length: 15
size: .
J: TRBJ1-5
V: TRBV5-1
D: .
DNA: TGCGCCAGCAGCTATGGGGCAGCCTACCAGGAGCCCCAGCATTTT
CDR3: CASSYGAAYQEPQHF

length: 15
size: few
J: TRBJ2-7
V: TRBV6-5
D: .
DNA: TGTGCCAGCACTACGGGCCTTCCTGCATTCTACGAGCAGTACTTC
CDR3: CASTTGLPAFYEQYF

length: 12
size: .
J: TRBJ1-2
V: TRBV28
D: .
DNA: TGTGCCAGCAGTCTGGACCTTCTCGGCTACACCTTC
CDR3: CASSLDLLGYTF

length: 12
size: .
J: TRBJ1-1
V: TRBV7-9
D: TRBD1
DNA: TGTGCCAGCAGCCAACAGGGGATTGAAGCTTTCTTT
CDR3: CASSQQGIEAFF

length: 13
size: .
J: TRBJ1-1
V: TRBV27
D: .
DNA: TGTGCCAGCAGTTTACAGAGGAACACTGAAGCTTTCTTT
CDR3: CASSLQRNTEAFF

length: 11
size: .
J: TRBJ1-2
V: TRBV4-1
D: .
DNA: TGCGCCAGCAGCCAAGAATATGGCTACACCTTC
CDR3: CASSQEYGYTF

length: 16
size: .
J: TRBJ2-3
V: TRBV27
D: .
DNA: TGTGCCAGCCGAATAATGTCAGGGCTTAGCACAGATACGCAGTATTTT
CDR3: CASRIMSGLSTDTQYF

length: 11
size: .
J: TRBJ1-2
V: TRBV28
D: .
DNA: TGTGCCAGCAGTGGCGACTATGGCTACACCTTC
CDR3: CASSGDYGYTF

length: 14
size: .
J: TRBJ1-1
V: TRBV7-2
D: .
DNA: TGTGCCAGCAGCCCAAGTAGGGGAGGCACTGAAGCTTTCTTT
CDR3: CASSPSRGGTEAFF

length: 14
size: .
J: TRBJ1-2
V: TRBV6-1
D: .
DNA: TGTGCCAGCAGTGAAATGCGTACTAACTATGGCTACACCTTC
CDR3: CASSEMRTNYGYTF

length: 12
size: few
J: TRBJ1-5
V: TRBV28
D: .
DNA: TGTGCCAGCAGGGATAGCAATCAGCCCCAGCATTTT
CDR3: CASRDSNQPQHF

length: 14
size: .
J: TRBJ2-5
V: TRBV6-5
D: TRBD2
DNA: TGTGCCAGCATCGCGGGGGGTACGGGGGAGACCCAGTACTTC
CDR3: CASIAGGTGETQYF

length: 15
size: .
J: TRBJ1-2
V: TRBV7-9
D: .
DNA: TGTGCCAGCAGCCCCCAGGGTCGGACTAACTATGGCTACACCTTC
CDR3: CASSPQGRTNYGYTF

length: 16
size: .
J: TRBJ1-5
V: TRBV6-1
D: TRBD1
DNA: TGTGCCAGCAGTGGCGGGACAGAGTATAGCAATCAGCCCCAGCATTTT
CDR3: CASSGGTEYSNQPQHF

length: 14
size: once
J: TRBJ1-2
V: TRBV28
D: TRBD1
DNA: TGTGCCAGCACCCCGGGACAGGGAGTCTATGGCTACACCTTC
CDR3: CASTPGQGVYGYTF

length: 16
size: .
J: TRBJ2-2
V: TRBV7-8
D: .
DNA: TGTGCCAGCAGCCCGCCGCTTCGCTTGAACACCGGGGAGCTGTTTTTT
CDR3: CASSPPLRLNTGELFF

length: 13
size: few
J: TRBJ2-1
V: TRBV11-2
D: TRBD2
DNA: TGTGCCAGCAGCCAAGAGCGGGGGGGCCAGCAGTTCTTC
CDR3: CASSQERGGQQFF

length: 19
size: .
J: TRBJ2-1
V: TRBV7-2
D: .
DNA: TGTGCCAGCAGCTTTGGCAAATGGGGGCTAGCTGACGCCTACAATGAGCAGTTCTTC
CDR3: CASSFGKWGLADAYNEQFF

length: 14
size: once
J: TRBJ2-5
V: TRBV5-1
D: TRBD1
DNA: TGCGCCAGCAGCAGGCAGGGGGCCCCAGAGACCCAGTACTTC
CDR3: CASSRQGAPETQYF

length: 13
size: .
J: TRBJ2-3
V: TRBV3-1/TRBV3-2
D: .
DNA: TGTGCCAGCAGCCAAGACGCCGGGAATACGCAGTATTTT
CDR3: CASSQDAGNTQYF

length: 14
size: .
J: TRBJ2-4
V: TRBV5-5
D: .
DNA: TGTGCCAGCAGCTTAGATGGCAGGGGGGCCATTCAGTACTTC
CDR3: CASSLDGRGAIQYF

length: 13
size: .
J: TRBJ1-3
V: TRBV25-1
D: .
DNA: TGTGCCAGCAGCTCAGGAGCCGGAAACACCATATATTTT
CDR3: CASSSGAGNTIYF

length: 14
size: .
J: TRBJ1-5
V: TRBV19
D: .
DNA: TGTGCCAGTAGTATCCGGACAGTCAATCAGCCCCAGCATTTT
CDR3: CASSIRTVNQPQHF

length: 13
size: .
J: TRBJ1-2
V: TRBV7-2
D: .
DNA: TGTGCCAGCACCCTATTCGGGGGGCATGGCTACACCTTC
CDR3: CASTLFGGHGYTF